Described below is a single T cell receptor (beta chain) sequence and its context. The sample carries other DNA sequences with the same CDR3. The record originates from a study of OX40 agonist ivuxolimab in advanced cancers. Sequencing was performed with immunoSEQ multiplex PCR; in TCRdb, only in-frame clones are kept and a portion is missing. The sample consists of 65,000 to 85,000 clones, about 85% of them appearing once. The CDR3 has 11 residues. The V end lost 0 bases, the J end lost 5 bases, and 3 bases lay between the germline ends. The germline V gene has CDR1 GTSNPN and CDR2 SVGIG (reference sequence).

Source: CD4+ or CD8+ T cells sorted from blood, taken in a trial of the OX40 agonist ivuxolimab. The clonotype comes from an adult with an advanced solid tumor such as melanoma, head and neck, liver or kidney cancer. The chain joins TRBV30 to TRBJ2-3; D is uncertain. The CDR3 DNA is TGTGCCTGGAGTGTCGGAGATACGCAGTATTTT. It codes for CAWSVGDTQYF.